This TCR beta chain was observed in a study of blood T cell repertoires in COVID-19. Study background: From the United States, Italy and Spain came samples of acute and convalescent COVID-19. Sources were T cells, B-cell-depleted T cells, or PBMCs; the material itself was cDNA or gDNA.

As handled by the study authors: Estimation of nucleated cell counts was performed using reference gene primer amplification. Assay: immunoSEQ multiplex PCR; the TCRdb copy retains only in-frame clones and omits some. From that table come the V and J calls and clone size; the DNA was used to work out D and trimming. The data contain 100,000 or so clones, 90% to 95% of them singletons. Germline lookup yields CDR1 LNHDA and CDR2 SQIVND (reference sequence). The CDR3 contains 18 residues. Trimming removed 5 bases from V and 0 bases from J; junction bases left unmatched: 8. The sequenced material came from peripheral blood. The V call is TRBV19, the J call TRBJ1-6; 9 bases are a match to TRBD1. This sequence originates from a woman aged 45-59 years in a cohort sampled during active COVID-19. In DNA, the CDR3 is TGTGCCAGTAGTTTCCGGACAGGGGAAAGCTCCTATAATTCACCCCTCCACTTT. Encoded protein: CASSFRTGESSYNSPLHF.